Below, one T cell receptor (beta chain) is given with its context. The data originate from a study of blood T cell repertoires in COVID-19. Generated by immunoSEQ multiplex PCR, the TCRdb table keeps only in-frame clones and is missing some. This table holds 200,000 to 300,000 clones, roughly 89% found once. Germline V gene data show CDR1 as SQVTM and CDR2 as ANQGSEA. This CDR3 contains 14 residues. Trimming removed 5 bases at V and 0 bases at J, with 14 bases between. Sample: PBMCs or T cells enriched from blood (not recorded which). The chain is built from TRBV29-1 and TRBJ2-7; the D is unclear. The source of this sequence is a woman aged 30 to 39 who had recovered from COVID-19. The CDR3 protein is CSVSLRLDSYEQYF. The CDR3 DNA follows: TGCAGCGTTTCCCTCCGACTGGACTCCTACGAGCAGTACTTC.